This entry lists 19 T cell receptor beta chains sequenced from one sample in a study of blood T cell repertoires in COVID-19. The repertoire was sequenced with immunoSEQ multiplex PCR; TCRdb's copy has only in-frame clones and lacks some. Among some 58,000 clones listed, about 91% were seen once. The sequencing sample was made of peripheral blood. Receptor source: a middle-aged man with active COVID-19.

This chain uses TRBV23-1 with TRBJ2-3; 12 nucleotides align to TRBD1. TRBV23-1 is classed as an ORF, of uncertain function. CDR3 length: 20 amino acids. J gave up 2 bases and V 0 bases, and 12 bases lay outside the gene matches. This CDR3 is CASSQSLGDRGQIPTDTQYF. In DNA, the CDR3 is TGCGCCAGCAGTCAATCGTTAGGGGACAGGGGGCAGATACCCACAGATACGCAGTATTTT.

The chain recombines TRBV7-2 with TRBJ1-1, with D perhaps matching TRBD1 (6 bases). Between the trimmed V and J ends, which lost 4 bases and 8 bases, there was a span of 14 bases. This CDR3 is built from 13 residues. CDR1 is SGHTA, CDR2 FQGNSA, per germline. The DNA of the CDR3 is TGTGCCAGCAGCTCACAACAGGGCGCCGAAGCTTTCTTT. It codes for CASSSQQGAEAFF.

The chain recombines TRBV28 with TRBJ1-2; 7 bases line up with TRBD1. The length of the CDR3 is 15 residues. In germline, CDR1 is MDHEN, CDR2 SYDVKM. J was trimmed by 0 bases and V by 8 bases; bases with no gene match: 9. CDR3 DNA: TGTGCCAGCGCGGCTTGGGACAGAGCTAACTATGGCTACACCTTC. Protein sequence: CASAAWDRANYGYTF.

This sequence joins TRBV5-1 and TRBJ1-6, with 10 bases aligning to TRBD1. Germline lookup yields CDR1 SGHRS and CDR2 YFSETQ. The CDR3 is made up of 17 amino acids. Trimming at V came to 4 bases and at J to 8 bases, leaving 12 bases not matched to a gene. The CDR3 DNA reads as TGCGCCAGCAGCCTCCCGGGACAGGGGATGATTGATTCACCCCTCCACTTT. Translated: CASSLPGQGMIDSPLHF.

The chain carries TRBV12-3 or TRBV12-4 and TRBJ2-2; 8 positions agree with TRBD2. The CDR3 has 13 amino acids. With V trimmed by 10 bases and J by 7 bases, 8 bases remained unmatched. The CDR3 DNA follows: TGTGCCACCGGGGGGGTGGCGAGCGGGGAGCTGTTTTTT. Its protein product is CATGGVASGELFF.

This clone was picked up one time. The rearrangement uses TRBV6-6 and TRBJ2-7, with 7 bases that match TRBD1. J gave up 5 bases and V 6 bases, and 10 bases lay outside the gene matches. Germline V gene lookup returns CDR1 MNHNY and CDR2 SVGAGI (reference sequence). The CDR3 covers 14 residues. The CDR3 loop is CASSRIDRVHEQYF. Here the CDR3 DNA reads TGTGCCAGCAGCCGAATCGACAGGGTCCACGAGCAGTACTTC.

The chain combines TRBV9 with TRBJ2-2; weak D call: TRBD1 (5 bases). In germline, CDR1 is SGDLS, CDR2 YYNGEE. This CDR3 is 20 amino acids long. V shed 3 bases and J shed 4 bases, with 28 bases lying between them. The CDR3 reads CASSASGSRTPQRVTGELFF. The CDR3 DNA sequence: TGTGCCAGCAGCGCCTCGGGCTCGAGGACACCACAGAGAGTCACCGGGGAGCTGTTTTTT.

This clone has just one count. The chain uses TRBV28 and TRBJ1-2; D possibly corresponds to TRBD1 (6 bases). The CDR3 consists of 14 residues. Germline V lookup: CDR1 MDHEN, CDR2 SYDVKM. V lost 4 bases, J lost 5 bases, and 14 bases lay in between. The CDR3 coding sequence is TGTGCCAGCAGTTCCCCAGGGGAGGGGTATGGCTACACCTTC. It encodes CASSSPGEGYGYTF.

The J gene is TRBJ1-1, the V gene TRBV6-5; D is perhaps TRBD1 (6 bases). The CDR3 has 12 residues. V lost 4 bases, J lost 10 bases, and 13 bases lay in between. Germline V gene data show CDR1 as MNHEY and CDR2 as SVGAGI. CDR3 in amino acids: CASSFRGGLAFF. The CDR3 DNA is TGTGCCAGCAGTTTTAGGGGGGGTCTAGCTTTCTTT.

This sequence joins TRBV5-1 and TRBJ2-5, with 7 bases identical to TRBD2. There are 14 residues in the CDR3. V shed 1 base, J shed 3 bases, and the junction held 3 bases outside the gene matches. Per the germline V gene, CDR1 is SGHRS and CDR2 is YFSETQ. In DNA, the CDR3 is TGCGCCAGCAGCTTGCGGCTAGCGGAAGAGACCCAGTACTTC. Translation gives CASSLRLAEETQYF.

V gene TRBV7-9 combines with J gene TRBJ2-7; TRBD2 matches at 10 bases. The J segment lost 1 base and the V segment lost 3 bases, leaving 12 bases of the junction unmatched. Germline CDR1 SEHNR, CDR2 FQNEAQ (reference sequence). The CDR3 runs 18 residues. CDR3 coding DNA: TGTGCCAGCAGCTTGGGCGGGGCTCTAGCGGGAGAGTCCTACGAGCAGTACTTC. This codes for CASSLGGALAGESYEQYF.

This chain uses TRBV4-2 with TRBJ1-5, with D hard to call. V lost 1 base to trimming and J lost 5 bases, with 15 bases between them. The CDR3 loop spans 16 amino acids. Germline CDR1 and CDR2: LGHNA and YNFKEQ. The CDR3 DNA follows: TGTGCCAGCAGCCAAGTTGAAATGACTTACCATCAGCCCCAGCATTTT. Protein sequence: CASSQVEMTYHQPQHF.

DNA of the CDR3: TGTGCCAGCAGCCGACCCCCGGGACAGGGGATTAACTATGGCTACACCTTC. Its protein product is CASSRPPGQGINYGYTF. V and J are TRBV5-6 and TRBJ1-2; 10 bases are shared with TRBD1. This CDR3 has 17 amino acids. The V and J ends lost 4 bases and 1 base, in that order; junction bases with no gene match: 10. Germline CDR1 is SGHDT and CDR2 is YYEEEE.

The V gene is TRBV9, the J gene TRBJ2-3; 7 bases fit TRBD2. This CDR3 contains 15 residues. Germline V gives CDR1 SGDLS, CDR2 YYNGEE. V lost 4 bases, J lost 2 bases, and 7 bases stayed unmatched. The CDR3: CASSSSRLATDTQYF. In nucleotides, the CDR3 is TGTGCCAGCAGCTCCTCCCGACTAGCCACAGATACGCAGTATTTT.

This chain uses TRBV7-3 with TRBJ1-1; TRBD1 aligns across 10 bases. CDR1 SGHTA and CDR2 FQGTGA come from the germline V gene. The CDR3 contains 15 residues. The V segment lost 3 bases and the J segment 5 bases; nucleotides outside the gene matches: 6. In DNA, the CDR3 is TGTGCCAGCAGCTTCGGGACAGGGGCCGGAACTGAAGCTTTCTTT. This codes for CASSFGTGAGTEAFF.

The chain couples TRBV6-5 to TRBJ1-2; 9 bases agree with TRBD1. The V gene end was trimmed by 6 bases and the J gene end by 6 bases; junction bases not matched to a gene: 5. Germline values: CDR1 MNHEY, CDR2 SVGAGI. The CDR3 is 13 residues long. CDR3 in DNA: TGTGCCAGCAGACAGGGGGCATTGGATGGCTACACCTTC. Amino acids: CASRQGALDGYTF.

This chain joins TRBV18 and TRBJ1-5; 8 bases agree with TRBD1. V shed 5 bases and J 1 base; nucleotides not matched to a gene: 7. The germline V gene has CDR1 KGHSH and CDR2 LQKENI. This CDR3 has 16 amino acids. CDR3 loop: CASSAGDRGSNQPQHF. In DNA, the CDR3 is TGTGCCAGCTCAGCAGGCGACAGGGGCAGCAATCAGCCCCAGCATTTT.

The chain links TRBV7-9 to TRBJ2-3, with 8 bases matching TRBD2. CDR1 SEHNR and CDR2 FQNEAQ come from the germline V gene (reference sequence). With V trimmed by 2 bases and J by 4 bases, 8 bases remained unmatched. The CDR3 is made up of 16 amino acids. The CDR3 nucleotides are TGTGCCAGCAGCTTACGGGGGGGCACTTTAGCAGATACGCAGTATTTT. As protein: CASSLRGGTLADTQYF.

This sequence joins TRBV28 and TRBJ2-3; possibly TRBD2 for D (7 bases). The germline gives CDR1 MDHEN, CDR2 SYDVKM. The CDR3 is 17 amino acids. The V gene lost 5 bases and the J gene lost 1 base, with 19 bases spanning the gap. The CDR3 protein is CASSQGRGSQGTDTQYF. The CDR3 bases are TGTGCCAGCAGTCAGGGGAGGGGCTCCCAGGGCACAGATACGCAGTATTTT.